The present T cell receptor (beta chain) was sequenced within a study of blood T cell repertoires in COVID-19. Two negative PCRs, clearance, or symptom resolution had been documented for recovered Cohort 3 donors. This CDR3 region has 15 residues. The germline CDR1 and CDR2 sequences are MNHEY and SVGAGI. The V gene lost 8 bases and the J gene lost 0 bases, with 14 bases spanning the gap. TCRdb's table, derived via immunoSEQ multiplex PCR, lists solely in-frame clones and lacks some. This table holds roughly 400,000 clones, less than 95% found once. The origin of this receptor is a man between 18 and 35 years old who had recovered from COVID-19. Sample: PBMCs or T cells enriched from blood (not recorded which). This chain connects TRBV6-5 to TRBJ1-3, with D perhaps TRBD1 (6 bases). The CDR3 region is CASSTRGGSGNTIYF. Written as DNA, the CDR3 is TGTGCCAGCTCCACGAGGGGGGGCTCTGGAAACACCATATATTTT.